Listed here is a single TCR beta chain. The antigen is not known. This sample stems from a study of PD-1 blockade in mismatch repair-deficient tumors. The study's findings and limits: Rapid post-treatment expansion, then contraction, generally preceding radiologic response, marked tumor-resident clones.

CDR3 length: 14 amino acids. Trimming shortened V by 5 bases and J by 0 bases, and 7 bases separated the two germline ends. Germline V lookup: CDR1 MNHEY, CDR2 SMNVEV (reference sequence). Using immunoSEQ multiplex PCR, the repertoire was profiled, and TCRdb retains in-frame clones only, with some absent. Of about 100,000 clones detected, 82% appear once; the ten largest clones hold 6.3%. The TCR sequence derives from an adult with mismatch repair-deficient cancer. The sample was peripheral blood, taken about 36 weeks after starting pembrolizumab. The chain joins TRBV27 to TRBJ2-2; no clear D. Here the CDR3 DNA reads TGTGCCAGCAGTGGAATAGCGAACACCGGGGAGCTGTTTTTT. Amino acid sequence: CASSGIANTGELFF.